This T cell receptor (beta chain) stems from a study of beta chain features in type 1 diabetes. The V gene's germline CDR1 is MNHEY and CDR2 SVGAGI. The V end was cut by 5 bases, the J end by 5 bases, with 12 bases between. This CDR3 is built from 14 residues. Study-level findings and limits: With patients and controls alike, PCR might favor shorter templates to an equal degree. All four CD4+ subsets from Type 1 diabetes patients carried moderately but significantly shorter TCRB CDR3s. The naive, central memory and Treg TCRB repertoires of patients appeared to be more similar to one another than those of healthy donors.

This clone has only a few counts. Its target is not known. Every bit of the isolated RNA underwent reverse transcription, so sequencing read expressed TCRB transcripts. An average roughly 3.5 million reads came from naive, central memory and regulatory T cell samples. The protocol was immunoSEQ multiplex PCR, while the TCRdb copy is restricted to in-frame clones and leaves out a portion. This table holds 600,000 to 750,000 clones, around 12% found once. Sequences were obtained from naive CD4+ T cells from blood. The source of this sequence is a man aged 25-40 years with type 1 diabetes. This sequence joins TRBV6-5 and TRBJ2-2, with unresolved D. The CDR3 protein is CASSNPQRTGELFF. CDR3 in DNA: TGTGCCAGCAGTAATCCCCAGAGGACCGGGGAGCTGTTTTTT.